The 11 T cell receptor beta chains listed next were all sequenced from one sample in a study of control samples from healthy donors and cancer patients. Using immunoSEQ multiplex PCR, the repertoire was profiled, and TCRdb retains in-frame clones only, with some absent. Altogether hundreds of thousands of clones are present, approximately 90% being singletons, with the ten largest covering more than 6%. Material for sequencing was PBMCs. The receptor set was obtained from a man aged 35 to 55 with head and neck cancer.

The rearrangement links TRBV2 to TRBJ2-2, with D possibly called TRBD1 or TRBD2 (5 bases each). This CDR3 contains 20 residues. V was cut by 4 bases and J by 4 bases, with 28 bases left in between. Germline values: CDR1 SNHLY, CDR2 FYNNEI. The CDR3, as DNA: TGTGCCAGCAGTGGGAAGTCGGGACCAGGGACGGTATGGGGCACCGGGGAGCTGTTTTTT. This translates into CASSGKSGPGTVWGTGELFF.

This chain links TRBV24-1 with TRBJ2-2, with 8 bases identical to TRBD1. The V gene's germline CDR1 is KGHDR and CDR2 SFDVKD. V gave up 9 bases and J gave up 0 bases; unmatched junction bases: 11. There are 17 residues in the CDR3. This CDR3 is CATCPKDRVTNTGELFF. DNA of the CDR3: TGTGCCACCTGTCCTAAGGACAGGGTGACGAACACCGGGGAGCTGTTTTTT.

In regard to this clone: Other nucleotide sequences from this sample produce the same CDR3. This chain joins TRBV19 and TRBJ1-5; D uncertain. Germline CDR1 is LNHDA and CDR2 is SQIVND (reference sequence). V was cut by 3 bases and J by 0 bases, with 9 bases left in between. The CDR3 has 15 amino acids. CDR3: CASSIQANSNQPQHF. In DNA form, the CDR3 reads TGTGCCAGTAGTATCCAGGCGAATAGCAATCAGCCCCAGCATTTT.

This sequence joins TRBV6-5 and TRBJ2-1; 9 bases align to TRBD1. The trim removed 0 bases at V and 9 bases at J, leaving 6 bases unmatched. Germline V gene sequence: CDR1 MNHEY, CDR2 SVGAGI. This CDR3 has 15 amino acids. As DNA, the CDR3 is TGTGCCAGCAGTTACTCTCCGGGACAGGGAGGTGAGCAGTTCTTC. The encoded protein is CASSYSPGQGGEQFF.

The V gene is TRBV28, the J gene TRBJ2-1, with 9 nucleotides matching TRBD2. Germline V CDR1 and CDR2: MDHEN, SYDVKM. There are 11 residues in the CDR3. Losses at the gene ends were 4 bases for V and 13 bases for J; bases not matched to a gene: 2. CDR3 nucleotides: TGTGCCAGCAGTTGGACTAGCGAACAGTTCTTC. Its translation is CASSWTSEQFF.

This clone was counted a few times. This chain links TRBV10-1 with TRBJ2-5; D not resolved. The CDR3 contains 10 residues. V lost 6 bases to trimming and J lost 4 bases, with 3 bases between them. CDR1 is WNHNN and CDR2 is SYGVQD in the germline V gene (reference sequence). The CDR3 sequence is CASRVETQYF. DNA of the CDR3: TGCGCCAGCAGGGTAGAGACCCAGTACTTC.

The J gene is TRBJ2-5, the V gene TRBV6-5, with 11 bases lining up with TRBD2. Unmatched junction bases numbered 6, after V lost 8 bases and J lost 4 bases. Germline V gene lookup returns CDR1 MNHEY and CDR2 SVGAGI. CDR3 length: 14 amino acids. The CDR3 coding sequence is TGTGCCAGCGTGGGTAGCGGGAGGGGAGAGACCCAGTACTTC. Amino acid sequence: CASVGSGRGETQYF.

The chain couples TRBV28 to TRBJ2-3; no clear D gene. V was pared by 1 base and J by 0 bases, with 11 bases between. Germline CDR1 reads MDHEN; CDR2 reads SYDVKM. The length of the CDR3 is 16 residues. The CDR3 sequence is CASSLLQLTSTDTQYF. The CDR3 bases are TGTGCCAGCAGTTTATTACAATTGACTAGCACAGATACGCAGTATTTT.

This clone was seen once. The chain has TRBV19 and TRBJ2-3; TRBD2 aligns across 12 bases. Germline loops: CDR1 LNHDA, CDR2 SQIVND (reference sequence). This CDR3 has 18 residues. Germline trimming cut 7 bases from V and 3 bases from J; bases unmatched to any gene: 14. CDR3: CASNFTSGRREVTDTQYF. Written as DNA, the CDR3 is TGTGCCAGTAACTTCACTAGCGGGAGGCGTGAGGTGACAGATACGCAGTATTTT.

V and J are TRBV27 and TRBJ2-1, with 8 bases matching TRBD1. The germline V gene encodes CDR1 MNHEY and CDR2 SMNVEV (reference sequence). With 6 bases clipped from V and 7 bases from J, the junction kept 8 bases outside the gene matches. This CDR3 is 14 amino acids long. The CDR3 region is CASSGQGRGNEQFF. The CDR3 bases are TGTGCCAGCAGCGGACAGGGCCGAGGGAATGAGCAGTTCTTC.

The V and J genes are TRBV28 and TRBJ2-7; 8 nucleotides align to TRBD1. CDR1 and CDR2 from the germline V gene are MDHEN and SYDVKM. The CDR3 totals 15 residues. Losses at the gene ends were 6 bases for V and 5 bases for J; bases not matched to a gene: 12. For the CDR3, the DNA is TGTGCCAGCAGCTCCCCCCGGACAGGGAGGCACGAGCAGTACTTC. It encodes CASSSPRTGRHEQYF. Filled out from reference TRBV28 and TRBJ2-7, the complete variable domain reads DVKVTQSSRYLVKRTGEKVFLECVQDMDHENMFWYRQDPGLGLRLIYFSYDVKMKEKGDIPEGYSVSREKKERFSLILESASTNQTSMYLCASSSPRTGRHEQYFGPGTRLTVT.